The source of this TCR beta chain is a study of technical replicates of blood from a few donors. In its sample, this clone was seen once. Assay: immunoSEQ multiplex PCR; the TCRdb copy retains only in-frame clones and omits some. The data hold approximately 100,000 clones, with roughly 95% observed a single time. This CDR3 is built from 16 residues. Per germline, CDR1 MDHEN and CDR2 SYDVKM. V shed 3 bases, J shed 0 bases, and the junction held 4 bases outside the gene matches. The V gene is TRBV28, the J gene TRBJ2-1, with 8 bases lining up with TRBD2. The TCR was taken from a human donor in good health. Sequencing was carried out using T cells isolated from PBMCs. CDR3 bases: TGTGCCAGCAGTTTCCCCCGGGGGGGCTCCTACAATGAGCAGTTCTTC. This sequence encodes CASSFPRGGSYNEQFF.